This is a list of T cell receptor beta chains from one sample in a study of T cell repertoires in cytomegalovirus infection. TCRdb analysed the reads with MiXCR anew, one entry per CDR3 protein. Found here are 200,000 to 250,000 distinct CDR3 sequences, roughly 23% of them singletons; the top ten hold 15% to 20%. Sequencing was carried out using CD8+ T cells from PBMCs. The receptors were sampled from a human donor in good health (CMV status not recorded). Some clones in this sample may be carry-over from other donors' samples. CDR3s include the opening cysteine and the closing phenylalanine or tryptophan. A D gene is named only where the DNA matches it firmly. Clone size appears in some rows only: once, few, many, or a class for an expanded clone.

clone_size	v_call	d_call	j_call	cdr3_aa	cdr3_nt
few	TRBV28	TRBD1	TRBJ2-3	CASSFGGQGALDTQYF	TGTGCCAGCAGTTTCGGGGGACAGGGGGCCTTAGATACGCAGTATTTT
-	TRBV10-3	-	TRBJ2-7	CATLGGDYEQYF	TGTGCCACGCTCGGTGGAGACTACGAGCAGTACTTC
many	TRBV7-3	-	TRBJ2-3	CASSLTREQADTQYF	TGTGCCAGCAGCTTAACCAGGGAGCAGGCAGATACGCAGTATTTT
few	TRBV12-3/TRBV12-4	-	TRBJ1-6	CASTYTAGSPLHF	TGTGCCAGCACCTATACCGCGGGGTCACCCCTCCACTTT
-	TRBV19	-	TRBJ2-3	CASSIQQGTDTQYF	TGTGCCAGTAGTATTCAACAGGGCACAGATACGCAGTATTTT
few	TRBV11-2	-	TRBJ1-1	CASSLSQDSTEAFF	TGTGCCAGCAGCCTAAGCCAAGACAGCACTGAAGCTTTCTTT
-	TRBV6-1	-	TRBJ2-7	CASSPPVGRMDSYEQYF	TGTGCCAGCAGTCCACCTGTGGGGCGTATGGACTCCTACGAGCAGTACTTC
many	TRBV7-6	-	TRBJ1-1	CASSFEGGDTEAFF	TGTGCCAGCAGCTTTGAGGGTGGCGACACTGAAGCTTTCTTT
many	TRBV7-9	-	TRBJ1-4	CASSRTVATNEKLFF	TGTGCCAGCAGCCGGACTGTCGCAACTAATGAAAAACTGTTTTTT
many	TRBV7-6	-	TRBJ1-3	CASSLGAGGGNTIYF	TGTGCCAGCAGCTTAGGAGCAGGAGGTGGAAACACCATATATTTT
few	TRBV28	-	TRBJ2-1	CASSFLISGNEQFF	TGTGCCAGCAGTTTCCTCATATCCGGGAATGAGCAGTTCTTC
few	TRBV11-1	-	TRBJ2-3	CASSPPGSRADTQYF	TGTGCCAGCAGCCCCCCGGGCTCCAGGGCAGATACGCAGTATTTT
few	TRBV5-1	-	TRBJ1-2	CASSLGNSYYGYTF	TGCGCCAGCAGCTTGGGTAACAGCTACTATGGCTACACCTTC
few	TRBV7-2	TRBD1	TRBJ1-1	CASSPAGDRTEAFF	TGTGCCAGCAGCCCAGCGGGGGACAGGACTGAAGCTTTCTTT
-	TRBV29-1	-	TRBJ2-7	CSVEKGKNEQYF	TGCAGCGTTGAAAAAGGGAAGAACGAGCAGTACTTC
few	TRBV29-1	-	TRBJ1-1	CSASPGQAEAFF	TGCAGCGCCTCGCCCGGGCAGGCTGAAGCTTTCTTT
-	TRBV7-9	-	TRBJ1-4	CASSFGPPDQKLFF	TGTGCCAGCAGCTTCGGGCCCCCCGACCAAAAACTGTTTTTT
-	TRBV19	-	TRBJ2-7	CASTGGGVEQYF	TGTGCCAGTACAGGGGGGGGCGTCGAGCAGTACTTC
many	TRBV7-2	-	TRBJ2-7	CASSLSHFKVSSYEQYF	TGTGCCAGCAGCTTATCCCATTTCAAGGTCTCCTCCTACGAGCAGTACTTC
few	TRBV13	-	TRBJ1-1	CASRQQDNTEAFF	TGTGCCAGCAGACAACAAGACAACACTGAAGCTTTCTTT
-	TRBV11-2	TRBD2	TRBJ2-3	CTSSLWEGSTDTQYF	TGTACCAGCAGCTTATGGGAGGGGAGCACAGATACGCAGTATTTT
few	TRBV6-5	TRBD2	TRBJ2-7	CASSYSGGGSYEQYF	TGTGCCAGCAGTTACTCGGGGGGGGGGTCCTACGAGCAGTACTTC
-	TRBV12-3/TRBV12-4	-	TRBJ1-1	CASSLALENTEAFF	TGTGCCAGCAGTTTAGCGCTAGAGAACACTGAAGCTTTCTTT
many	TRBV7-9	-	TRBJ2-7	CASSLTGADEQYF	TGTGCCAGCAGCTTAACGGGGGCTGACGAGCAGTACTTC
few	TRBV12-3/TRBV12-4	-	TRBJ2-7	CASSPDGGEQYF	TGTGCCAGCAGCCCCGATGGGGGCGAGCAGTACTTC
-	TRBV27	-	TRBJ1-1	CASTPGGEFVNTEAFF	TGTGCCAGCACCCCCGGGGGGGAATTTGTGAACACTGAAGCTTTCTTT
many	TRBV6-5	-	TRBJ1-6	CASSYSVTGSNSPLHF	TGTGCCAGCAGTTACTCGGTCACAGGGAGTAATTCACCCCTCCACTTT
many	TRBV5-6	-	TRBJ1-5	CASSFWTQDQPQHF	TGTGCCAGCAGCTTTTGGACCCAAGATCAGCCCCAGCATTTT
few	TRBV19	TRBD2	TRBJ2-2	CASSFALRERNGELFF	TGTGCCAGTAGTTTCGCCCTGCGGGAGCGAAACGGGGAGCTGTTTTTT
-	TRBV11-1	TRBD2	TRBJ2-7	CASSLARGGAYEQYF	TGTGCCAGCAGCTTGGCGCGGGGGGGCGCCTACGAGCAGTACTTC
few	TRBV12-3/TRBV12-4	-	TRBJ2-1	CASSPLTRRGNEQFF	TGTGCCAGCAGTCCCCTGACCCGAAGGGGTAATGAGCAGTTCTTC
once	TRBV28	-	TRBJ1-3	CASRSAVGGLLSGNTIYF	TGTGCCAGCAGGTCGGCCGTGGGGGGCCTTCTCTCTGGAAACACCATATATTTT
-	TRBV3-1	-	TRBJ2-5	CASSHLGSGVETQYF	TGTGCCAGCAGCCATTTGGGTTCAGGGGTAGAGACCCAGTACTTC
-	TRBV11-2	-	TRBJ2-1	CASSHIVRNPWDEQFF	TGTGCCAGCAGCCATATCGTCCGCAACCCCTGGGATGAGCAGTTCTTC
few	TRBV9	-	TRBJ2-7	CASSVDSGINNEQYF	TGTGCCAGCAGCGTAGACTCGGGCATCAACAACGAGCAGTACTTC
-	TRBV5-1	-	TRBJ2-1	CASSLLPQQGPDNEQFF	TGCGCCAGCAGCTTGCTTCCTCAACAGGGACCCGACAATGAGCAGTTCTTC
-	TRBV27	TRBD2	TRBJ2-1	CASSPRLAGYTYNEQFF	TGTGCCAGCAGTCCCCGACTAGCGGGGTATACCTACAATGAGCAGTTCTTC
many	TRBV3-1	-	TRBJ2-1	CASSQGGGNEQFF	TGTGCCAGCAGCCAAGGAGGGGGCAATGAGCAGTTCTTC
many	TRBV7-8	-	TRBJ1-5	CASSAGGTNQPQHF	TGTGCCAGCAGCGCGGGAGGTACCAATCAGCCCCAGCATTTT
once	TRBV7-9	-	TRBJ1-1	CASSPLRTEAFF	TGTGCCAGCAGTCCTCTGAGAACTGAAGCTTTCTTT
many	TRBV20-1	-	TRBJ1-1	CSARDPGTDTEAFF	TGCAGTGCTAGAGATCCGGGGACGGATACTGAAGCTTTCTTT
-	TRBV18	TRBD1	TRBJ2-7	CASSPGQGKYEQYF	TGTGCCAGCTCACCGGGACAGGGCAAATACGAGCAGTACTTC
few	TRBV2	-	TRBJ1-3	CASSEEKEQGSGNTIYF	TGTGCCAGCAGTGAAGAGAAAGAACAGGGCTCTGGAAACACCATATATTTT
many	TRBV28	TRBD2	TRBJ2-3	CASRRLAGGPVDTQYF	TGTGCCAGCAGACGACTAGCGGGGGGGCCGGTGGATACGCAGTATTTT
-	TRBV27	-	TRBJ2-2	CASSLSAVVNTGELFF	TGTGCCAGCAGTTTATCGGCGGTGGTGAACACCGGGGAGCTGTTTTTT
few	TRBV2	-	TRBJ2-7	CASSQNGAYEQYF	TGTGCCAGCAGTCAGAACGGGGCCTACGAGCAGTACTTC
few	TRBV7-9	-	TRBJ2-1	CASQGALRYNEQFF	TGTGCCTCACAAGGGGCCCTGAGGTACAATGAGCAGTTCTTC
many	TRBV20-1	-	TRBJ2-1	CSAYPEFDEQFF	TGCAGTGCTTACCCGGAGTTCGATGAGCAGTTCTTC
-	TRBV6-6	TRBD1	TRBJ2-5	CASSYLDRYSMETQYF	TGTGCCAGCAGTTACTTGGACAGGTACTCCATGGAGACCCAGTACTTC
many	TRBV11-2	-	TRBJ2-7	CASSFGTFSYEQYF	TGTGCCAGCAGCTTCGGGACATTCTCCTACGAGCAGTACTTC
few	TRBV28	-	TRBJ1-5	CASSFHPSVSDGSNQPQHF	TGTGCCAGCAGTTTTCATCCCTCGGTGTCCGATGGAAGCAATCAGCCCCAGCATTTT
-	TRBV29-1	TRBD1	TRBJ2-3	CSVIQGAWLDTQYF	TGCAGCGTTATTCAGGGGGCCTGGTTGGATACGCAGTATTTT
many	TRBV7-2	-	TRBJ1-5	CASSLNSNQPQHF	TGTGCCAGCAGTTTAAATAGCAATCAGCCCCAGCATTTT
-	TRBV6-1	TRBD1	TRBJ2-7	CASSLGQTPYEQYF	TGTGCCAGCAGTTTGGGACAGACTCCCTACGAGCAGTACTTC
-	TRBV9	TRBD1	TRBJ2-3	CASSAGTGSTDTQYF	TGTGCCAGCAGCGCCGGGACAGGGAGCACAGATACGCAGTATTTT
few	TRBV5-6	TRBD2	TRBJ2-3	CASSFWLAGSTDTQYF	TGTGCCAGCAGCTTTTGGCTAGCGGGAAGCACAGATACGCAGTATTTT
-	TRBV19	TRBD1	TRBJ1-1	CASSTGTGQTEAFF	TGTGCCAGTAGTACCGGGACAGGGCAAACTGAAGCTTTCTTT
many	TRBV4-1	-	TRBJ2-7	CASSQDWTATYEQYF	TGCGCCAGCAGCCAAGATTGGACTGCCACCTACGAGCAGTACTTC
few	TRBV2	-	TRBJ1-1	CASKERTEAFF	TGTGCCAGCAAGGAAAGAACTGAAGCTTTCTTT